Included here is one TCR beta chain sequence, with context. Original data processing: How many nucleated cells were present was estimated from reference gene primer amplification. Assay: immunoSEQ multiplex PCR; the TCRdb copy retains only in-frame clones and omits some. The V and J calls and clone size come from that table; D and trimming were worked out from the DNA. This sample yields about 130,000 clones, of which over 75% are seen a single time; roughly 30% belongs to the top ten. The CDR3 has 16 residues. V lost 0 bases, J lost 5 bases, and 5 bases stayed unmatched. Germline CDR1 and CDR2: LGHDT and YNNKEL (reference sequence). The data are from a study of blood T cell repertoires in COVID-19. Background on the study: Whether acute or convalescent, the COVID-19 samples came from the United States, Italy and Spain.

This chain links TRBV3-1 (or the pseudogene TRBV3-2) with TRBJ2-5, with 11 bases fitting TRBD1. Material for sequencing was peripheral blood. This sequence was found in an elderly woman with acute or convalescent COVID-19. CDR3 loop: CASSQERTGGGETQYF. In DNA form, the CDR3 reads TGTGCCAGCAGCCAAGAGAGGACAGGGGGCGGGGAGACCCAGTACTTC.